These 5 T cell receptor beta chains originate from one sample sequenced in a study of blood T cell repertoires in COVID-19. Sequencing used immunoSEQ multiplex PCR; TCRdb keeps in-frame clones, though not all of them. Seen here are some 150,000 clones, approximately 79% observed once, and the top ten hold 2.5% to 3%. Sequenced: PBMCs or T cells enriched from blood (not recorded which). All receptors come from a woman between 45 and 60 years old who had recovered from COVID-19.

The gene calls are TRBV5-1 and TRBJ1-1; D not resolved. V shed 0 bases and J shed 1 base, with 13 bases lying between them. In germline, CDR1 is SGHRS, CDR2 YFSETQ. The CDR3 covers 16 residues. CDR3: CASSLAALGGNTEAFF. As DNA, the CDR3 is TGCGCCAGCAGCTTGGCCGCGCTCGGTGGGAACACTGAAGCTTTCTTT.

The chain recombines TRBV10-2 with TRBJ1-1; 7 positions agree with TRBD1. This CDR3 is 14 amino acids long. Losses at the gene ends were 3 bases for V and 10 bases for J; bases not matched to a gene: 11. From germline, CDR1 is WSHSY and CDR2 SAAADI. CDR3 DNA sequence: TGCGCCAGCAGTGAACCCGGGACATCAGGGGGAGCTTTCTTT. This gives the protein CASSEPGTSGGAFF.

The chain recombines TRBV4-1 with TRBJ2-7; 7 bases align to TRBD2. The V gene end was trimmed by 0 bases and the J gene end by 0 bases; junction bases not matched to a gene: 8. This CDR3 region has 17 residues. Per the germline V gene, CDR1 is MGHRA and CDR2 is YSYEKL. The CDR3 spells CASSQDMASGSSYEQYF. The CDR3 DNA reads TGCGCCAGCAGCCAAGATATGGCTAGCGGAAGCTCCTACGAGCAGTACTTC.

The chain couples TRBV2 to TRBJ1-5; 9 bases fit TRBD1. This CDR3 is 15 amino acids long. Germline CDR1 and CDR2: SNHLY and FYNNEI. V lost 1 base and J lost 2; bases outside the gene matches: 0. CDR3 sequence: CASSEGDRGNQPQHF. The CDR3 nucleotides read TGTGCCAGCAGTGAAGGGGACAGGGGCAATCAGCCCCAGCATTTT.

The rearrangement links TRBV4-1 to TRBJ2-7, with a weak D call TRBD1 (6 bases). The CDR3 length is 13 residues. Trimming took 4 bases from V and 2 from J, leaving 9 bases between them. Germline CDR1 is MGHRA and CDR2 is YSYEKL. The CDR3 DNA reads TGCGCCAGCAGCCCTGGACAGACCTACGAGCAGTACTTC. As protein: CASSPGQTYEQYF.